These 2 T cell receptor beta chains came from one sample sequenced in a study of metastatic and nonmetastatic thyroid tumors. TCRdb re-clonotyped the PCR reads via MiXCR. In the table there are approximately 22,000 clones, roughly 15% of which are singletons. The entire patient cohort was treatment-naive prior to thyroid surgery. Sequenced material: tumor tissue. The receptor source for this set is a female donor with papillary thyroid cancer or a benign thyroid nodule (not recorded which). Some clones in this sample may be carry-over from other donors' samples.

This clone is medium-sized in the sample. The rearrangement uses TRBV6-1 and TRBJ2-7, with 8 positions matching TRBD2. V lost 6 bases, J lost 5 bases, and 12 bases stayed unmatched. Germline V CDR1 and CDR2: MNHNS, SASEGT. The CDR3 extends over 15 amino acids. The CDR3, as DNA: TGTGCCAGCAGCCCTACGGGGGGGCTTCTAGACGAGCAGTACTTC. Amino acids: CASSPTGGLLDEQYF.

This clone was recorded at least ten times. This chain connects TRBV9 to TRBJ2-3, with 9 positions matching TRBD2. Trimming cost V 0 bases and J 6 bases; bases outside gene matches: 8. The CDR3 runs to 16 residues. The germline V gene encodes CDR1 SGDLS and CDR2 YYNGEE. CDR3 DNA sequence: TGTGCCAGCAGCGTAGGTGAGGGACTAGCCGGGGATACGCAGTATTTT. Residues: CASSVGEGLAGDTQYF.